A selection of T cell receptor beta chains follows, all from one sample in a study of T cell clonotyping in hematopoietic cell transplantation. Repertoires were generated with immunoSEQ multiplex PCR, while TCRdb's copy carries only in-frame clones and drops some. The repertoire holds fewer than 15,000 clones, with 80% to 95% as singletons. This specimen consisted of PBMCs, obtained 100 days after allogeneic stem cell transplant. The receptors shown here come from a female patient aged 45 to 65 who had an allogeneic stem cell transplant from an unrelated donor, so the T cells may come from the graft donor. Some clones in this sample may be carry-over from other donors' samples. Both conserved end residues are part of each CDR3. A D gene is named only where the DNA matches it firmly. Not all rows give a size; the values are once, few, many and, for expanded clones, a class.

j_call d_call v_call clone_size cdr3_aa cdr3_nt
TRBJ2-5 TRBD1 TRBV16 - CASSLTGVETQYF TGTGCCAGCAGCTTGACAGGGGTAGAGACCCAGTACTTC
TRBJ2-7 TRBD2 TRBV11-3 - CASSLVSGSYEQYF TGTGCCAGCAGCTTAGTTAGCGGGAGCTACGAGCAGTACTTC
TRBJ1-1 - TRBV29-1 - CSVANRIRPGGNANTEAFF TGCAGCGTTGCCAATCGCATCCGCCCCGGGGGCAATGCGAACACTGAAGCTTTCTTT
TRBJ2-6 - TRBV27 - CASSLGRSNVLTF TGTGCCAGCAGTTTGGGGCGCTCCAACGTCCTGACTTTC
TRBJ2-2 TRBD2 TRBV11-2 - CASSRGEVWTGELFF TGTGCCAGCAGCCGGGGGGAGGTTTGGACCGGGGAGCTGTTTTTT
TRBJ1-2 - TRBV7-9 - CASSPPPDTWGYGYTF TGTGCCAGCAGCCCCCCTCCAGACACCTGGGGGTATGGCTACACCTTC
TRBJ2-1 TRBD2 TRBV7-9 - CASSQVGLASNEQFF TGTGCCAGCAGCCAGGTGGGACTAGCTTCTAATGAGCAGTTCTTC
TRBJ2-1 TRBD2 TRBV29-1 - CSVVRSGGVNEQFF TGCAGCGTTGTCCGTAGCGGGGGGGTTAATGAGCAGTTCTTC
TRBJ1-1 - TRBV5-5 - CASSDDIVTEAFF TGTGCCAGCAGCGATGACATCGTGACTGAAGCTTTCTTT
TRBJ1-1 - TRBV5-4 - CASSGDLGVNTEAFF TGTGCCAGCAGTGGCGACTTAGGGGTGAACACTGAAGCTTTCTTT
TRBJ2-2 - TRBV10-1 - CASSEPILAGELFF TGCGCCAGCAGTGAGCCCATCCTGGCCGGGGAGCTGTTTTTT
TRBJ2-2 - TRBV6-6 - CASSGDRRPTGELFF TGTGCCAGCAGTGGCGACAGACGACCCACCGGGGAGCTGTTTTTT
TRBJ1-1 - TRBV14 - CASSQDPGRVNTEAFF TGTGCCAGCAGCCAAGACCCAGGGAGGGTGAACACTGAAGCTTTCTTT
TRBJ1-5 TRBD1 TRBV6-1 - CASSAGQGGQPQHF TGTGCCAGCAGTGCCGGACAGGGGGGTCAGCCCCAGCATTTT
TRBJ2-1 TRBD1 TRBV5-1 - CASRRPGTGEYNEQFF TGCGCCAGCAGGCGCCCCGGGACAGGGGAATACAATGAGCAGTTCTTC
TRBJ2-3 TRBD2 TRBV5-1 - CASSLVASGTGTDTQYF TGCGCCAGCAGCTTGGTGGCTAGCGGGACGGGCACAGATACGCAGTATTTT
TRBJ2-2 TRBD1 TRBV23-1 - CASSQSRTGGRSYTGELFF TGCGCCAGCAGTCAATCTAGGACAGGGGGTCGATCGTACACCGGGGAGCTGTTTTTT
TRBJ1-5 - TRBV5-1 - CASSLVGQFNQPQHF TGCGCCAGCAGCTTGGTCGGACAGTTCAATCAGCCCCAGCATTTT
TRBJ2-1 TRBD2 TRBV19 - CASSLTSGNYNEQFF TGTGCCAGTAGCCTGACTAGCGGGAACTACAATGAGCAGTTCTTC
TRBJ1-5 - TRBV6-5 - CASSPIGGHQPQHF TGTGCCAGCAGCCCCATCGGGGGACATCAGCCCCAGCATTTT
TRBJ2-6 - TRBV4-2 once CASSQETELSGANVLTF TGTGCCAGCAGCCAAGAGACAGAACTCTCTGGGGCCAACGTCCTGACTTTC
TRBJ2-1 - TRBV6-5 - CASSYRSPYLGNEQFF TGTGCCAGCAGTTACCGATCCCCCTACCTGGGCAATGAGCAGTTCTTC
TRBJ1-2 - TRBV10-3 - CAISIGETYGYTF TGTGCCATCAGTATTGGTGAGACCTATGGCTACACCTTC
TRBJ2-1 - TRBV27 - CASTSQRPYNEQFF TGTGCCAGCACCTCCCAGAGGCCATACAATGAGCAGTTCTTC
TRBJ2-3 - TRBV14 - CASSLGDTQYF TGTGCCAGCAGCCTAGGGGATACGCAGTATTTT